The 22 T cell receptor beta chains in this list originate from one sample, sequenced in a study of identical twins. TCRdb re-called the 5' RACE reads through MiXCR, storing one row per CDR3 protein. Of about 240,000 distinct CDR3 sequences listed, roughly 13% are singletons. A further study also used this sample, focusing on yellow fever vaccine responses in identical twins.

The specimen sequenced was memory (CD45RO+) T cells sorted from blood. Source of these receptors: a young woman in good health.

The chain has TRBV10-1 and TRBJ2-7; no definite D call. Germline V gives CDR1 WNHNN, CDR2 SYGVQD (reference sequence). Trimming took 10 bases from V and 0 from J, leaving 7 bases between them. The CDR3 contains 11 residues. The CDR3 coding sequence is TGCGCCACCCATAGCTCCTACGAGCAGTACTTC. It specifies CATHSSYEQYF.

V usage is TRBV15 and J usage is TRBJ2-1; 11 nucleotides match TRBD2. The ends lost 5 bases at V and 8 bases at J; junction bases unmatched: 20. CDR1 and CDR2 from the germline V gene are LNHNV and YYDKDF (reference sequence). The CDR3 length is 19 residues. The DNA for the CDR3 is TGTGCCACCAGCGGTGGGACTAGCGGACAAACCCCGGCGGTCGATGAGCAGTTCTTC. This codes for CATSGGTSGQTPAVDEQFF.

V and J are TRBV7-9 and TRBJ1-2; TRBD1 might be the D (6 bases). CDR3 size: 17 residues. Trimming removed 2 bases from V and 2 bases from J, with 18 bases in between. Germline CDR1 reads SEHNR; CDR2 reads FQNEAQ (reference sequence). The CDR3 DNA is TGTGCCAGCAGCTTACGGTTCGGCCCAACAGGGAACTATGGCTACACCTTC. It is translated as CASSLRFGPTGNYGYTF.

The J gene is TRBJ2-1, the V gene TRBV20-1; D may be TRBD2 (5 bases). Germline V gives CDR1 DFQATT, CDR2 SNEGSKA (reference sequence). The CDR3 extends over 12 amino acids. V dropped 5 bases and J dropped 8 bases, with 13 bases sitting between them. The CDR3 reads CSAPDLYDEQFF. The CDR3 nucleotides read TGCAGTGCTCCGGACTTGTACGATGAGCAGTTCTTC.

This clonotype was recorded at least ten times. This sequence joins TRBV4-3 and TRBJ2-3, with D tentatively TRBD1 (6 bases). Germline CDR1 is LGHNA and CDR2 is YSLEER. V lost 5 bases and J 4 bases, leaving 16 bases between the germline ends. The CDR3 spans 15 residues. CDR3 loop: CASSSFEGQADTQYF. CDR3 in DNA: TGCGCCAGCAGCTCTTTCGAGGGACAAGCAGATACGCAGTATTTT.

The sample holds a few counts of this clonotype. V usage is TRBV7-3 and J usage is TRBJ1-1; perhaps TRBD1 as D (6 bases). Germline V gene lookup returns CDR1 SGHTA and CDR2 FQGTGA. The CDR3 extends over 14 amino acids. Trimming stripped 1 base from V and 5 bases from J, with 11 bases between. CDR3 bases: TGTGCCAGCAGCTTAAAGGGAAGGGGGACTGAAGCTTTCTTT. Protein sequence: CASSLKGRGTEAFF.

This clonotype was counted between two and nine times. The V and J genes are TRBV28 and TRBJ2-5, with D uncertain. V lost 5 bases and J lost 4, with 17 bases in between. This CDR3 is 15 amino acids long. From germline, CDR1 is MDHEN and CDR2 SYDVKM. CDR3 sequence reads: CASSTPETLRETQYF. The CDR3 DNA is TGTGCCAGCAGTACCCCGGAGACGCTCCGAGAGACCCAGTACTTC.

This clonotype has more than one count but fewer than ten. The CDR3 loop reads CASRQNTEAFF. The CDR3 coding sequence is TGTGCCAGCAGACAGAACACTGAAGCTTTCTTT. The chain has TRBV7-2 and TRBJ1-1; D is ambiguous. The germline V gene has CDR1 SGHTA and CDR2 FQGNSA. The V end was cut by 6 bases, the J end by 1 base, with 3 bases between. The length of the CDR3 is 11 residues.

This clonotype was picked up a small number of times. This rearrangement joins TRBV7-9 to TRBJ2-3; 11 bases map to TRBD2. Germline-derived CDR1 and CDR2 are SEHNR and FQNEAQ (reference sequence). The junction had 9 bases not matched to a gene; V was cut back by 5 bases and J by 5 bases. CDR3 size: 16 residues. The CDR3 DNA is TGTGCCAGCAGCCTGGGACTAGCGGCCGGGAAAGATACGCAGTATTTT. Translation: CASSLGLAAGKDTQYF.

The rearrangement uses TRBV7-2 and TRBJ2-3, with 10 bases that match TRBD2. Germline CDR1 reads SGHTA; CDR2 reads FQGNSA. CDR3 length: 15 residues. Germline trimming cut 5 bases from V and 2 bases from J; bases unmatched to any gene: 4. The CDR3 spells CASSKGLANTDTQYF. The DNA for the CDR3 is TGTGCCAGCAGCAAGGGACTAGCGAACACAGATACGCAGTATTTT.

This chain connects TRBV7-6 to TRBJ2-7; maybe TRBD2 (6 bases). The CDR3 sequence is 14 residues long. V lost 4 bases and J 8 bases, leaving 18 bases between the germline ends. Germline CDR1 reads SGHVS; CDR2 reads FNYEAQ. The DNA for the CDR3 is TGTGCCAGCAGCTCCCGTTCCGGGACTGATAAGCAGTACTTC. Encoded protein: CASSSRSGTDKQYF.

Here the CDR3 DNA reads TGCGCCAGCAGCTTGGGGGCAGCTTGGAACACTGAAGCTTTCTTT. Amino acids: CASSLGAAWNTEAFF. The V gene is TRBV5-1, the J gene TRBJ1-1; D is unclear. This CDR3 is 15 amino acids long. Between the trimmed V and J ends, which lost 0 bases and 1 base, there was a span of 10 bases. Germline V lookup: CDR1 SGHRS, CDR2 YFSETQ.

This clonotype was detected many times. One junction end disagrees with the germline gene, perhaps due to a read error. The gene calls are TRBV7-7 and TRBJ2-1; D gene unclear. Germline assignment: CDR1 SSHAT and CDR2 FNYEAQ (reference sequence). The CDR3 has 15 residues. CDR3 sequence reads: CASSLNSNSYNEQFF. The CDR3 bases are TGTGCTAGCAGCTTAAATTCAAACTCCTACAATGAGCAGTTCTTC.

This clonotype showed up just a few times. The chain is built from TRBV20-1 and TRBJ2-2; D gene ambiguous. Deletions cut 3 bases from V and 1 base from J, with 12 bases between. This CDR3 comprises 15 residues. Germline CDR1 is DFQATT and CDR2 is SNEGSKA (reference sequence). The CDR3 loop is CSARALPQNTGELFF. In DNA, the CDR3 is TGCAGTGCTAGGGCACTCCCGCAGAACACCGGGGAGCTGTTTTTT.

In its sample, this clonotype was seen many times. The V and J genes are TRBV28 and TRBJ2-5, with no clear D. The CDR3 is made up of 13 amino acids. Germline V gene lookup returns CDR1 MDHEN and CDR2 SYDVKM. Trimming took off 5 bases at V and 5 bases at J, with 12 bases between the two ends. The CDR3 sequence: CASSPPGSETQYF. The CDR3 DNA reads as TGTGCCAGCAGTCCCCCCGGATCGGAGACCCAGTACTTC.

This clonotype was detected ten times or more. The gene calls are TRBV25-1 and TRBJ2-1; 7 bases are shared with TRBD2. The CDR3 sequence is 14 residues long. Germline CDR1 is MGHDK and CDR2 is SYGVNS. J was trimmed by 9 bases and V by 6 bases; bases with no gene match: 11. CDR3: CASRRSGEVAEQFF. The CDR3 DNA reads TGTGCCAGCAGGAGAAGCGGGGAGGTCGCTGAGCAGTTCTTC.

This clonotype has just a few counts. Written as DNA, the CDR3 is TGTGCCAGCAGCGTTGGAGGGACTAGCGGGCCTTGGTCAGCAGATACGCAGTATTTT. It codes for CASSVGGTSGPWSADTQYF. The V call is TRBV5-4, the J call TRBJ2-3; the match to TRBD2 covers 12 bases. The CDR3 length is 19 residues. Trimming cost V 4 bases and J 4 bases; bases outside gene matches: 16. In germline, CDR1 is SGHNT, CDR2 YYREEE (reference sequence).

This clonotype occurred many times. CDR3 amino acids: CASSLRSGGPLYNEQFF. The CDR3 coding sequence is TGTGCCAGCAGCTTACGGAGCGGGGGCCCCCTTTACAATGAGCAGTTCTTC. This rearrangement joins TRBV7-2 to TRBJ2-1; 8 bases are shared with TRBD2. V trimming: 2 bases; J trimming: 4 bases; junction bases outside the gene matches: 10. Looked up from germline, CDR1 is SGHTA and CDR2 is FQGNSA. The CDR3 is 17 amino acids.

This clonotype was detected only a few times. This chain links TRBV2 with TRBJ2-7, with TRBD1 matching 9 bases. Trimming removed 5 bases from V and 4 bases from J; junction bases left unmatched: 9. Germline V gene sequence: CDR1 SNHLY, CDR2 FYNNEI. CDR3 length equals 15 residues. Written as DNA, the CDR3 is TGTGCCAGCAGTTTTGAGACAGGGGGTCCTTACGAGCAGTACTTC. As protein: CASSFETGGPYEQYF.

The gene calls are TRBV12-3 or TRBV12-4 and TRBJ2-3; 11 nucleotides align to TRBD2. The CDR3 spans 16 residues. The junction had 11 bases not matched to a gene; V was cut back by 4 bases and J by 8 bases. In DNA form, the CDR3 reads TGTGCCAGCAGTTCATCCACTAGCGGGAGAACGGGTACGCAGTATTTT. Amino acids: CASSSSTSGRTGTQYF.

This clonotype occurred a few times. V is TRBV7-9 and J is TRBJ1-1; D may be TRBD1 (6 bases). The germline V and J ends were trimmed by 1 base and 5 bases, with 11 bases remaining between them. The CDR3 loop spans 14 amino acids. The germline CDR1 and CDR2 sequences are SEHNR and FQNEAQ (reference sequence). CDR3 amino acids: CASSLEGGWTEAFF. The CDR3 DNA reads as TGTGCCAGCAGCTTAGAGGGGGGGTGGACTGAAGCTTTCTTT.

This clonotype was detected a few times. This chain connects TRBV2 to TRBJ2-5, with D perhaps matching TRBD1 or TRBD2 (6 bases each). Germline values: CDR1 SNHLY, CDR2 FYNNEI. The CDR3 spans 16 residues. Trimming shortened V by 2 bases and J by 1 base, and 14 bases separated the two germline ends. CDR3: CASSENTRGPQETQYF. The CDR3, as DNA: TGTGCCAGCAGTGAAAACACTCGGGGGCCCCAAGAGACCCAGTACTTC.